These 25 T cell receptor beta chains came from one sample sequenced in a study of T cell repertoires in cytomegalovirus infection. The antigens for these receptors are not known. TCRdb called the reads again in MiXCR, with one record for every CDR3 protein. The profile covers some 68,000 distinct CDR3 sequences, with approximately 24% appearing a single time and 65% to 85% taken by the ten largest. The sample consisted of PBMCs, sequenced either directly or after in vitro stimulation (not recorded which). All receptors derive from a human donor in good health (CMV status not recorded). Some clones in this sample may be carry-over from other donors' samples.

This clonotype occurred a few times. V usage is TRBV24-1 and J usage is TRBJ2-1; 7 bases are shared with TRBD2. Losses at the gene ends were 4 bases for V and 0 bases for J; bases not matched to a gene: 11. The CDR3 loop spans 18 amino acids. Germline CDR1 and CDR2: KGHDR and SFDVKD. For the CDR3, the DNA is TGTGCCACCAGTGACCCCGCTAGCGGCTCAAGCTCCTACAATGAGCAGTTCTTC. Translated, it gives CATSDPASGSSSYNEQFF.

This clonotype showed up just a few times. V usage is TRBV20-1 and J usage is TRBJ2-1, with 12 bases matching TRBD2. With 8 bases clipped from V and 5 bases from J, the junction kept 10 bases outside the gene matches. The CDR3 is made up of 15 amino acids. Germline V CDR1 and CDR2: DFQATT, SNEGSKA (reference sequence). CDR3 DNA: TGCAGTACGAGATCCCTAGCGGGAGGGAACAATGAGCAGTTCTTC. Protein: CSTRSLAGGNNEQFF.

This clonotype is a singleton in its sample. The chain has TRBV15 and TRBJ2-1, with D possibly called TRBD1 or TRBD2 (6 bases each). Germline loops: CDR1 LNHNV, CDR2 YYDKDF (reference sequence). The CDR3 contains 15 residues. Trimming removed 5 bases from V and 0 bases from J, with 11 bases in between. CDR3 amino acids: CATSEGGSSYNEQFF. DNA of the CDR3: TGTGCCACCAGCGAAGGGGGGAGCTCCTACAATGAGCAGTTCTTC.

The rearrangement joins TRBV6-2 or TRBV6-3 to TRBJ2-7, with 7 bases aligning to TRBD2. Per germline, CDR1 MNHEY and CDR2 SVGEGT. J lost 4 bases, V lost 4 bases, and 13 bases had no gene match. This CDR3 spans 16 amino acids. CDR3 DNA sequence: TGTGCCAGCAGTTCACCTCGGCGCGGGAGAACGTACGAGCAGTACGTC. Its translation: CASSSPRRGRTYEQYV.

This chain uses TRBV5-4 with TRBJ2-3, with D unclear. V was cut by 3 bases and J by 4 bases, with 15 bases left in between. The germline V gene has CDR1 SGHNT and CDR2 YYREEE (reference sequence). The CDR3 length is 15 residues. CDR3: CASSSGRDAPDTQYF. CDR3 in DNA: TGTGCCAGCAGCTCTGGACGTGACGCGCCAGATACGCAGTATTTT.

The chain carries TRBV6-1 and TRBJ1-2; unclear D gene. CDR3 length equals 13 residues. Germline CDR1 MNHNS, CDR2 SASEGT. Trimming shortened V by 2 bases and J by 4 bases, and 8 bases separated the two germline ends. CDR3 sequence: CASSEFGSYGYTF. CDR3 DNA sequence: TGTGCCAGCAGTGAATTCGGGTCCTATGGCTACACCTTC.

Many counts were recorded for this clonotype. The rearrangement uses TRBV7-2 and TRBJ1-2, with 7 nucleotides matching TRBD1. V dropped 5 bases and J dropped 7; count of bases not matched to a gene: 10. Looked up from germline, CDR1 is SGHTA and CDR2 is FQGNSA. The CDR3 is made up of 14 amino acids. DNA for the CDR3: TGTGCCAGCAGCCTCCGACAGGGATCGAGTGGCTACACCTTC. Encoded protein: CASSLRQGSSGYTF.

CDR3 region: CASSVDEDSAYGYTF. Written as DNA, the CDR3 is TGTGCCAGCAGCGTAGATGAAGATTCTGCCTATGGCTACACCTTC. The V and J genes are TRBV9 and TRBJ1-2; no clear D gene. Trimming shortened V by 0 bases and J by 4 bases, and 13 bases separated the two germline ends. CDR1 and CDR2 (germline): SGDLS, YYNGEE. The CDR3 spans 15 residues.

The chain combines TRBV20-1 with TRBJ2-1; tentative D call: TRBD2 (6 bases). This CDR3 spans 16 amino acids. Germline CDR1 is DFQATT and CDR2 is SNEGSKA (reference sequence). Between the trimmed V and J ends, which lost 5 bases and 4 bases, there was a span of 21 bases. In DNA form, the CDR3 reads TGCAGTGCTGTCCTCATCTCTAGCGAGACATACAATGAGCAGTTCTTC. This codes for CSAVLISSETYNEQFF.

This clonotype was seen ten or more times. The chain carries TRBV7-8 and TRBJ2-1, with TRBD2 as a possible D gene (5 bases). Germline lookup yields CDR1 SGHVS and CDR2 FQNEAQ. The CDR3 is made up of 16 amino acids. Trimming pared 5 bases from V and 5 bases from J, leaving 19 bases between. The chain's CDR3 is CASSPIVVRRHNEQFF. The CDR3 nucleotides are TGTGCCAGCAGCCCAATAGTCGTGCGGAGGCACAATGAGCAGTTCTTC.

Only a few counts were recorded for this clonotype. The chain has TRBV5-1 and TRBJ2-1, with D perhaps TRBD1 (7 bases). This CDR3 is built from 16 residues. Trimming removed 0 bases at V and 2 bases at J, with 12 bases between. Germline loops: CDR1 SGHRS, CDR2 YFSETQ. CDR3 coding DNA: TGCGCCAGCAGCTTGGTGACAGGGAGGACCTACAATGAGCAGTTCTTC. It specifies CASSLVTGRTYNEQFF.

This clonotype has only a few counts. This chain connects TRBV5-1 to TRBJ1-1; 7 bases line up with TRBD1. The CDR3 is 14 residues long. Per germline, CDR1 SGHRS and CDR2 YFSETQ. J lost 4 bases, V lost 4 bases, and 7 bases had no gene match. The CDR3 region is CASSGGTEGTEAFF. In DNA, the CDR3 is TGCGCCAGCAGCGGCGGGACAGAGGGCACTGAAGCTTTCTTT.

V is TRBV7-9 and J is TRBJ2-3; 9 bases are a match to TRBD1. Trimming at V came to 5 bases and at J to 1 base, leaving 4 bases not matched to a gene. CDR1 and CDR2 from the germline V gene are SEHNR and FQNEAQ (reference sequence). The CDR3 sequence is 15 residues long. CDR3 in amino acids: CASSLQGAGTDTQYF. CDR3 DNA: TGTGCCAGCAGCCTACAGGGGGCCGGCACAGATACGCAGTATTTT.

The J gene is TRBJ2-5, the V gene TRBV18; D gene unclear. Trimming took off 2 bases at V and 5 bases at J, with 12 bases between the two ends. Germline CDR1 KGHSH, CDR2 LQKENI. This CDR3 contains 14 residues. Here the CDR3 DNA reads TGTGCCAGCTCACCATCGATTGGTTCGGAGACCCAGTACTTC. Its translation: CASSPSIGSETQYF. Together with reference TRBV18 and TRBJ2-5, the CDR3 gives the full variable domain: NAGVMQNPRHLVRRRGQEARLRCSPMKGHSHVYWYRQLPEEGLKFMVYLQKENIIDESGMPKERFSAEFPKEGPSILRIQQVVRGDSAAYFCASSPSIGSETQYFGPGTRLLVL.

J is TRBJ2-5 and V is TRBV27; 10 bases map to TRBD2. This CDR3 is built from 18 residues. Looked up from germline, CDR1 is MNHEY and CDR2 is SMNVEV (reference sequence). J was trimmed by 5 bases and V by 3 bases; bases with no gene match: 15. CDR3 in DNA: TGTGCCAGCAGTTTGGGTGGTAGCGGGAGGCACATTGGGGAGACCCAGTACTTC. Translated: CASSLGGSGRHIGETQYF.

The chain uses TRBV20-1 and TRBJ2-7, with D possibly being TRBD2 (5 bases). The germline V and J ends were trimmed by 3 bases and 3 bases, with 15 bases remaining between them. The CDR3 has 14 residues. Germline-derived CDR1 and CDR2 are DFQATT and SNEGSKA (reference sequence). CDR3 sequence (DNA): TGCAGTGCTAGTTCGGCTAGTGGGAGCTACGAGCAGTACTTC. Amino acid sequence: CSASSASGSYEQYF.

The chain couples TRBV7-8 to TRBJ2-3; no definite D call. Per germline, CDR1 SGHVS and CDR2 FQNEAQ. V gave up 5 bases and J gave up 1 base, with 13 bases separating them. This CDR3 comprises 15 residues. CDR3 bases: TGTGCCAGCAGCCCTCCTGGGATGCGCACAGATACGCAGTATTTT. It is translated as CASSPPGMRTDTQYF.

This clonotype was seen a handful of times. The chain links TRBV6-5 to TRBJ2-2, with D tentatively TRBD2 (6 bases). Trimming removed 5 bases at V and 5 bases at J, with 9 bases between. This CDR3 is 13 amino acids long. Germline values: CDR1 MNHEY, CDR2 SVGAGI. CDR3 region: CASSKTRTGELFF. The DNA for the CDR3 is TGTGCCAGCAGTAAGACTAGGACCGGGGAGCTGTTTTTT.

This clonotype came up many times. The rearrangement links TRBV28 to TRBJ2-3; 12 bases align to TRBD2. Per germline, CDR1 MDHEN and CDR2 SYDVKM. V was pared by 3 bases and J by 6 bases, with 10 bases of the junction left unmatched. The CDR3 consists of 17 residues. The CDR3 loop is CASSFPRGLAGRDTQYF. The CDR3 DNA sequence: TGTGCCAGCAGTTTCCCACGCGGACTAGCGGGAAGGGATACGCAGTATTTT.

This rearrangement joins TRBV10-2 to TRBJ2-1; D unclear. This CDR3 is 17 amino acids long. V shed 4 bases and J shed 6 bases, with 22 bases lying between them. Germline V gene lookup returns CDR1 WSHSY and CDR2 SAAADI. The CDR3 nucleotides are TGCGCCAGCAGTGTGATAGCTTCTCGCTTGAGCAGCAATGAGCAGTTCTTC. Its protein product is CASSVIASRLSSNEQFF.

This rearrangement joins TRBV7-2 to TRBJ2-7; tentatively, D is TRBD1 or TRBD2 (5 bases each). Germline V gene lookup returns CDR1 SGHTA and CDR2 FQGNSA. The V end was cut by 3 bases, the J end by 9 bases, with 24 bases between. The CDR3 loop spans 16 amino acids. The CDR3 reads CASSFSSGPQSRGQYF. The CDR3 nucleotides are TGTGCCAGCAGCTTCTCTTCGGGACCTCAAAGTCGGGGGCAGTACTTC. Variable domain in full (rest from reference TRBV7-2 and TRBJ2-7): GAGVSQSPSNKVTEKGKDVELRCDPISGHTALYWYRQSLGQGLEFLIYFQGNSAPDKSGLPSDRFSAERTGGSVSTLTIQRTQQEDSAVYLCASSFSSGPQSRGQYFGPGTRLTVT.

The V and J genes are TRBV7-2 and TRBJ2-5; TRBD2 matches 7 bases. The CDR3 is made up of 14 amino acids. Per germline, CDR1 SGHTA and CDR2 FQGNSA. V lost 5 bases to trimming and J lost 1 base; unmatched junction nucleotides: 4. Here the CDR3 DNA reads TGTGCCAGCAGCCTCCGGGGGGTCCAAGAGACCCAGTACTTC. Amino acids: CASSLRGVQETQYF.

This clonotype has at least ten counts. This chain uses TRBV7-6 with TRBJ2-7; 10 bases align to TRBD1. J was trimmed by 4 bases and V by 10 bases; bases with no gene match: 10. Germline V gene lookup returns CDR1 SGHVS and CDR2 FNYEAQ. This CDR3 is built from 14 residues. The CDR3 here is CATRRSGQGYEQYV. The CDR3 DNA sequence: TGTGCCACCCGCCGATCGGGACAGGGGTACGAGCAGTACGTC.

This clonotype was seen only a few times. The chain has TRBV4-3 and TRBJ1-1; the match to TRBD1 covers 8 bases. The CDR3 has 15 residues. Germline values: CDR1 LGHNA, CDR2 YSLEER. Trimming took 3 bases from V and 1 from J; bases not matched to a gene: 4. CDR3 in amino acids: CASSQWTGPNTEAFF. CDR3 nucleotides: TGCGCCAGCAGCCAGTGGACAGGGCCGAACACTGAAGCTTTCTTT.

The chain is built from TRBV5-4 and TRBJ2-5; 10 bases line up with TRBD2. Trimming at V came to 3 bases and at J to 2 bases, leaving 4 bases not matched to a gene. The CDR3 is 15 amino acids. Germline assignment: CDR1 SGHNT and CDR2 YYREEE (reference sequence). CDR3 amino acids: CASSSGLAFQETQYF. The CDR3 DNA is TGTGCCAGCAGCTCGGGACTAGCGTTTCAAGAGACCCAGTACTTC.